A selection of T cell receptor beta chains follows, all from one sample in a study of blood T cell repertoires in COVID-19. Here immunoSEQ multiplex PCR was the method, and the copy in TCRdb shows in-frame clones only, minus some. The repertoire includes approximately 250,000 clones, around 89% of them detected once, and 4.1% sits in the top ten. Sample: PBMCs or T cells enriched from blood (not recorded which). These receptors were collected from a woman aged 25 to 39 who had recovered from COVID-19. Each CDR3 is given with its conserved first and last residue. The order of the fields is D gene, J gene, clone size, V gene, CDR3 protein, CDR3 DNA. The D gene is left open where the match is weak. A clone size is listed for some rows: how often the clone was seen (once, few, many), or a class if it is expanded.

D gene: TRBD2
J gene: TRBJ2-2
clone size: -
V gene: TRBV11-2
CDR3 protein: CASLGLKGANTGELFF
CDR3 DNA: TGTGCCAGCCTGGGACTAAAAGGAGCGAACACCGGGGAGCTGTTTTTT

D gene: -
J gene: TRBJ2-7
clone size: -
V gene: TRBV5-1
CDR3 protein: CASSPHLFPPSYEQYF
CDR3 DNA: TGCGCCAGCAGCCCCCACTTATTCCCACCTTCCTACGAGCAGTACTTC

D gene: -
J gene: TRBJ1-5
clone size: -
V gene: TRBV19
CDR3 protein: CASSVTWSGNQPQHF
CDR3 DNA: TGTGCCAGTAGTGTAACATGGTCTGGCAATCAGCCCCAGCATTTT

D gene: -
J gene: TRBJ1-1
clone size: -
V gene: TRBV19
CDR3 protein: CASSIAGDTEAFF
CDR3 DNA: TGTGCCAGTAGTATAGCGGGGGATACTGAAGCTTTCTTT

D gene: -
J gene: TRBJ2-1
clone size: -
V gene: TRBV2
CDR3 protein: CASSELVSSYNEQFF
CDR3 DNA: TGTGCCAGCAGTGAATTAGTTAGCTCCTACAATGAGCAGTTCTTC

D gene: TRBD1
J gene: TRBJ2-5
clone size: -
V gene: TRBV5-1
CDR3 protein: CASSWGQGETQYF
CDR3 DNA: TGCGCCAGCAGCTGGGGACAGGGTGAGACCCAGTACTTC

D gene: TRBD1
J gene: TRBJ2-5
clone size: -
V gene: TRBV18
CDR3 protein: CASSPQGGLETQYF
CDR3 DNA: TGTGCCAGCTCACCACAAGGGGGCCTGGAGACCCAGTACTTC

D gene: -
J gene: TRBJ2-2
clone size: -
V gene: TRBV5-1
CDR3 protein: CASSTNPTGELFF
CDR3 DNA: TGCGCCAGCAGCACAAACCCCACCGGGGAGCTGTTTTTT

D gene: -
J gene: TRBJ2-7
clone size: -
V gene: TRBV7-8
CDR3 protein: CASSKLSYEQYF
CDR3 DNA: TGTGCCAGCAGCAAACTTAGCTACGAGCAGTACTTC

D gene: TRBD2
J gene: TRBJ2-7
clone size: -
V gene: TRBV7-2
CDR3 protein: CASSFRKAGANEQYF
CDR3 DNA: TGTGCCAGCAGCTTCCGGAAAGCGGGAGCAAACGAGCAGTACTTC

D gene: -
J gene: TRBJ1-5
clone size: -
V gene: TRBV4-1
CDR3 protein: CASSQDPTGYNQPQHF
CDR3 DNA: TGCGCCAGCAGCCAAGATCCGACAGGCTACAATCAGCCCCAGCATTTT

D gene: -
J gene: TRBJ2-2
clone size: once
V gene: TRBV12-3/TRBV12-4
CDR3 protein: CASSLAGVGELFF
CDR3 DNA: TGTGCCAGCAGTTTAGCAGGGGTTGGGGAGCTGTTTTTT

D gene: TRBD1
J gene: TRBJ1-2
clone size: -
V gene: TRBV9
CDR3 protein: CASSPGTGGIGYTF
CDR3 DNA: TGTGCCAGCAGCCCTGGGACAGGGGGCATTGGCTACACCTTC

D gene: -
J gene: TRBJ1-3
clone size: -
V gene: TRBV6-4
CDR3 protein: CASDPQVSGNTIYF
CDR3 DNA: TGTGCCAGCGATCCACAGGTCTCTGGAAACACCATATATTTT

D gene: -
J gene: TRBJ1-5
clone size: -
V gene: TRBV19
CDR3 protein: CASSILGLGNQPQHF
CDR3 DNA: TGTGCCAGTAGTATTTTGGGGCTCGGCAATCAGCCCCAGCATTTT

D gene: TRBD1
J gene: TRBJ1-4
clone size: -
V gene: TRBV4-2
CDR3 protein: CASSQELGQVHEKLFF
CDR3 DNA: TGTGCCAGCAGCCAAGAATTAGGACAGGTCCATGAAAAACTGTTTTTT

D gene: TRBD1
J gene: TRBJ2-5
clone size: -
V gene: TRBV7-2
CDR3 protein: CASSPRTGSQTQYF
CDR3 DNA: TGTGCCAGCAGCCCCCGGACAGGGTCCCAAACCCAGTACTTC

D gene: TRBD1
J gene: TRBJ1-4
clone size: -
V gene: TRBV11-2
CDR3 protein: CASSLAGGNEKLFF
CDR3 DNA: TGTGCCAGCAGCTTAGCAGGGGGTAATGAAAAACTGTTTTTT

D gene: -
J gene: TRBJ2-7
clone size: -
V gene: TRBV27
CDR3 protein: CASSWAGRSYEQYF
CDR3 DNA: TGTGCCAGCAGTTGGGCAGGCAGATCCTACGAGCAGTACTTC

D gene: -
J gene: TRBJ2-5
clone size: -
V gene: TRBV9
CDR3 protein: CASSVTGLQETQYF
CDR3 DNA: TGTGCCAGCAGCGTTACAGGTTTACAAGAGACCCAGTACTTC

D gene: -
J gene: TRBJ1-1
clone size: -
V gene: TRBV28
CDR3 protein: CASSLTAGVPNTEAFF
CDR3 DNA: TGTGCCAGCAGTTTAACGGCAGGGGTCCCGAACACTGAAGCTTTCTTT

D gene: TRBD1
J gene: TRBJ1-6
clone size: -
V gene: TRBV19
CDR3 protein: CASSPNRGPSPLHF
CDR3 DNA: TGTGCCAGCAGCCCCAACAGGGGGCCTTCACCCCTCCACTTT

D gene: TRBD2
J gene: TRBJ2-4
clone size: -
V gene: TRBV5-4
CDR3 protein: CASSSGTSGKNIQYF
CDR3 DNA: TGTGCCAGCAGCTCCGGGACTAGCGGGAAGAACATTCAGTACTTC

D gene: TRBD1
J gene: TRBJ1-2
clone size: -
V gene: TRBV3-1/TRBV3-2
CDR3 protein: CASSPTAGTGDYGYTF
CDR3 DNA: TGTGCCAGCAGCCCGACCGCCGGGACAGGGGACTATGGCTACACCTTC

D gene: -
J gene: TRBJ1-1
clone size: -
V gene: TRBV7-2
CDR3 protein: CASSPGALRTEAFF
CDR3 DNA: TGTGCCAGCAGCCCAGGTGCCCTTCGCACTGAAGCTTTCTTT

D gene: -
J gene: TRBJ1-1
clone size: -
V gene: TRBV25-1
CDR3 protein: CASSASRRDGSSNTEAFF
CDR3 DNA: TGTGCCAGCAGTGCGTCTCGACGTGACGGGTCCTCGAACACTGAAGCTTTCTTT

D gene: -
J gene: TRBJ2-2
clone size: -
V gene: TRBV19
CDR3 protein: CASIDTGNTGELFF
CDR3 DNA: TGTGCCAGTATCGACACAGGGAACACCGGGGAGCTGTTTTTT

D gene: -
J gene: TRBJ2-7
clone size: -
V gene: TRBV5-6
CDR3 protein: CASSPGTGQFYEQYF
CDR3 DNA: TGTGCCAGCAGCCCCGGCACTGGACAGTTCTACGAGCAGTACTTC

D gene: -
J gene: TRBJ2-2
clone size: -
V gene: TRBV5-1
CDR3 protein: CASSFDIQANRELFF
CDR3 DNA: TGCGCCAGCAGCTTTGACATACAAGCAAACAGGGAGCTGTTTTTT

D gene: -
J gene: TRBJ2-7
clone size: -
V gene: TRBV7-2
CDR3 protein: CASSLGGLVSYEQYF
CDR3 DNA: TGTGCCAGCAGCTTGGGGGGGCTTGTCTCCTACGAGCAGTACTTC

D gene: TRBD1
J gene: TRBJ2-2
clone size: -
V gene: TRBV5-1
CDR3 protein: CASSWGQRELFF
CDR3 DNA: TGCGCCAGCAGCTGGGGACAGCGGGAGCTGTTTTTT

D gene: TRBD2
J gene: TRBJ2-4
clone size: -
V gene: TRBV30
CDR3 protein: CAWSVAGVPLAKNIQYF
CDR3 DNA: TGTGCCTGGAGTGTAGCGGGAGTTCCTCTAGCCAAAAACATTCAGTACTTC

D gene: TRBD2
J gene: TRBJ2-2
clone size: -
V gene: TRBV5-8
CDR3 protein: CASSFTSGSLTGELFF
CDR3 DNA: TGTGCCAGCAGCTTTACCAGCGGGAGCCTCACCGGGGAGCTGTTTTTT

D gene: -
J gene: TRBJ2-1
clone size: -
V gene: TRBV5-1
CDR3 protein: CASSSGRQNNEQFF
CDR3 DNA: TGCGCCAGCAGCTCGGGGAGGCAAAACAATGAGCAGTTCTTC

D gene: TRBD2
J gene: TRBJ2-3
clone size: -
V gene: TRBV10-3
CDR3 protein: CAISGWDYSTDTQYF
CDR3 DNA: TGTGCCATCAGTGGATGGGACTATAGCACAGATACGCAGTATTTT

D gene: -
J gene: TRBJ2-2
clone size: -
V gene: TRBV5-6
CDR3 protein: CASSPTDTNTGELFF
CDR3 DNA: TGTGCCAGCAGCCCGACAGATACGAACACCGGGGAGCTGTTTTTT

D gene: TRBD2
J gene: TRBJ2-1
clone size: -
V gene: TRBV2
CDR3 protein: CASRAQLAGGFYNEQFF
CDR3 DNA: TGTGCCAGCAGGGCGCAACTAGCGGGAGGGTTTTACAATGAGCAGTTCTTC

D gene: -
J gene: TRBJ1-2
clone size: -
V gene: TRBV18
CDR3 protein: CASSPETRGYIGYTF
CDR3 DNA: TGTGCCAGCTCACCGGAGACCCGCGGCTATATAGGCTACACCTTC

D gene: -
J gene: TRBJ1-5
clone size: -
V gene: TRBV7-2
CDR3 protein: CASSLGGFNQPQHF
CDR3 DNA: TGTGCCAGCAGCTTAGGCGGCTTTAATCAGCCCCAGCATTTT

D gene: -
J gene: TRBJ1-2
clone size: -
V gene: TRBV29-1
CDR3 protein: CSVLQIRNGYTF
CDR3 DNA: TGCAGCGTTTTACAAATCAGGAATGGCTACACCTTC

D gene: -
J gene: TRBJ2-1
clone size: few
V gene: TRBV20-1
CDR3 protein: CSARVVNEQFF
CDR3 DNA: TGCAGTGCTAGGGTAGTCAATGAGCAGTTCTTC

D gene: -
J gene: TRBJ1-6
clone size: -
V gene: TRBV28
CDR3 protein: CASSLSAPTNSPLHF
CDR3 DNA: TGTGCCAGCAGTTTATCCGCCCCCACAAATTCACCCCTCCACTTT

D gene: TRBD1
J gene: TRBJ1-1
clone size: -
V gene: TRBV3-1/TRBV3-2
CDR3 protein: CASSRVYRGSEAFF
CDR3 DNA: TGTGCCAGCAGCCGGGTTTACAGGGGATCTGAAGCTTTCTTT

D gene: -
J gene: TRBJ1-4
clone size: -
V gene: TRBV4-1
CDR3 protein: CASSQLGTPQTAISNEKLFF
CDR3 DNA: TGCGCCAGCAGCCAATTGGGCACCCCCCAAACAGCCATTTCTAATGAAAAACTGTTTTTT

D gene: TRBD1
J gene: TRBJ2-1
clone size: -
V gene: TRBV7-8
CDR3 protein: CASSPGQTYNEQFF
CDR3 DNA: TGTGCCAGCAGCCCGGGACAGACCTACAATGAGCAGTTCTTC

D gene: TRBD2
J gene: TRBJ2-1
clone size: -
V gene: TRBV4-1
CDR3 protein: CASSLRTSGSWNEQFF
CDR3 DNA: TGCGCCAGCAGCCTACGGACTAGCGGGAGTTGGAATGAGCAGTTCTTC